A selection of T cell receptor beta chains follows, all from one sample in a study of response to subunit inactivated influenza vaccine. TCRdb passed the RT-PCR reads through MiXCR, listing each CDR3 protein once. Of 400,000 to 650,000 distinct CDR3 sequences in the sample, approximately 6.9% were seen once. The input for sequencing was PBMCs from blood, taken about 24 months after vaccination. The receptors shown here come from a man between 45 and 75 years old who received an inactivated influenza vaccine. Each CDR3 is given with its conserved first and last residue. A D gene is named only where the DNA matches it firmly. Rows give clone size only sometimes, using once, few, many, or a class for an expanded clone.

v_gene,abundance,d_gene,j_gene,CDR3nt,CDR3aa
TRBV27,.,.,TRBJ2-1,TGTGCCAGCAGTTTGACAACTACCTACAATGAGCAGTTCTTC,CASSLTTTYNEQFF
TRBV14,few,TRBD1,TRBJ2-7,TGTGCCAGCAGCCTGGGACAGGGGTTGGGTTACGAGCAGTACTTC,CASSLGQGLGYEQYF
TRBV7-9,.,TRBD2,TRBJ2-3,TGTGCCAGCAGCGCACTAGCGGGAGAGGTAGATACGCAGTATTTT,CASSALAGEVDTQYF
TRBV12-3/TRBV12-4,many,.,TRBJ2-7,TGTGCCAGCAGCCCGTTGGGCGGCGACTCCTACGAGCAGTACTTC,CASSPLGGDSYEQYF
TRBV30,few,.,TRBJ2-6,TGTGCCTGGCGGACAGCCTCTGGGGCCAACGTCCTGACTTTC,CAWRTASGANVLTF
TRBV4-3,few,.,TRBJ2-3,TGCGCCAGCAGCCACCGTAAGGGCCCCACAGATACGCAGTATTTT,CASSHRKGPTDTQYF
TRBV20-1,few,.,TRBJ1-5,TGCAGTGCTAGAGACCTTCAGGGTCACCAGCCCCAGCATTTT,CSARDLQGHQPQHF
TRBV10-3,many,.,TRBJ1-5,TGTGCCATCAGTGCAGGGCTCAATCAGCCCCAGCATTTT,CAISAGLNQPQHF
TRBV6-5,.,TRBD2,TRBJ2-5,TGTGCCAGCATTTCTAGCGGGGGACAAGAGACCCAGTACTTC,CASISSGGQETQYF
TRBV12-3/TRBV12-4,many,.,TRBJ1-1,TGTGCCAGCAGTTTTGAAGACCGGACGGGAGCTTTCTTT,CASSFEDRTGAFF
TRBV25-1,.,.,TRBJ2-5,TGTGCCAGCAGTGTGACCCAGGTGGGAGAGACCCAGTACTTC,CASSVTQVGETQYF
TRBV5-4,many,TRBD2,TRBJ2-1,TGTGCCAGCAGGAGCGGGGGCAGTGAGCAGTTCTTC,CASRSGGSEQFF
TRBV5-1,few,.,TRBJ1-2,TGCGCCAGCAGCTCACCCACCGGGACTGCTAACTATGGCTACACCTTC,CASSSPTGTANYGYTF
TRBV25-1,many,.,TRBJ1-1,TGTGCCAGTAGTTTCCAGGCTCGCACTGAAGCTTTCTTT,CASSFQARTEAFF
TRBV7-6,few,.,TRBJ2-5,TGTGCCAGCAGCTTAACTGGAGGGGGATTCACGCGCCAAGAGACCCAGTACTTC,CASSLTGGGFTRQETQYF
TRBV5-8,.,TRBD2,TRBJ2-7,TGTGCCAGCAGCTTGGCCCCGCGACTAGCAGACTACGAGCAGTACTTC,CASSLAPRLADYEQYF
TRBV19,.,.,TRBJ1-1,TGTGCCAGTAGAATCATTTTTCGGGAGAACACTGAAGCTTTCTTT,CASRIIFRENTEAFF
TRBV11-2,few,.,TRBJ2-7,TGTGCCAGCAACTTAGGAGGGGGCGGACACGAGCAGTACTTC,CASNLGGGGHEQYF
TRBV30,.,.,TRBJ1-2,TGTGCCTGGAGTACGGGGGCTGGGTATGGCTACACCTTC,CAWSTGAGYGYTF
TRBV5-4,many,.,TRBJ2-5,TGTGCCAGCAGCTTGCTATCCGAGACCCAGTACTTC,CASSLLSETQYF
TRBV27,.,TRBD2,TRBJ2-7,TGTGCCAGCAGTTTATATGGGACTACTAGCGAGCAGTACTTC,CASSLYGTTSEQYF
TRBV5-1,few,.,TRBJ2-3,TGCGCCAGCATTAAGCGGAACTCAAGCACAGATACGCAGTATTTT,CASIKRNSSTDTQYF
TRBV4-2,.,.,TRBJ2-2,TGTGCCAGCAGCCAGGATTCGGGACTCAACACCGGGGAGCTGTTTTTT,CASSQDSGLNTGELFF
TRBV19,.,.,TRBJ2-7,TGTGCCAGTCAACCGACGGGAGAGACCTACGAGCAGTACTTC,CASQPTGETYEQYF
TRBV7-2,many,.,TRBJ2-1,TGTGCCAGCAGCTTAGAACAGGGATTTGGACAGTTCTTC,CASSLEQGFGQFF
TRBV5-1,.,TRBD1,TRBJ2-7,TGCGCCAGCAGCTACGACAGGGTCTACGAGCAGTACTTC,CASSYDRVYEQYF
TRBV18,many,.,TRBJ2-3,TGTGCCAGCTCACCAGCGGGGGCCGGGGTAGATACGCAGTATTTT,CASSPAGAGVDTQYF
TRBV29-1,many,.,TRBJ1-5,TGCAGCGTTTCCCAGGGGAGCAATCAGCCCCAGCATTTT,CSVSQGSNQPQHF
TRBV6-5,many,TRBD1,TRBJ1-2,TGTGCCAGCAGTTCTCCCCGACAGGGTTGGACCTTC,CASSSPRQGWTF
TRBV20-1,.,TRBD1,TRBJ1-6,TGCAGTGCTCCCAGGACAGGGGGAAATTCACCCCTCCACTTT,CSAPRTGGNSPLHF
TRBV6-1,few,TRBD1,TRBJ1-5,TGTGCCAGCAGTCAGACAGGGCAGCGACAGCCCCAGCATTTT,CASSQTGQRQPQHF
TRBV11-2,few,.,TRBJ2-1,TGTGCCAGCAGCTTAGGTGCAGGGGACAATGAGCAGTTCTTC,CASSLGAGDNEQFF
TRBV4-2,few,.,TRBJ1-1,TGTGCCAGCAGCCACCCGTTACCGGGGGAGGGTGAAGCTTTCTTT,CASSHPLPGEGEAFF
TRBV11-2,few,TRBD2,TRBJ2-7,TGTGCCAGCAGCTTAGTGATACGGGGGGGCGAGCAGTACTTC,CASSLVIRGGEQYF
TRBV20-1,few,.,TRBJ2-3,TGCAGTGCTATGGTGGGAGCCGGAGATACGCAGTATTTT,CSAMVGAGDTQYF
TRBV6-1,few,TRBD1,TRBJ2-4,TGTGCCAGCAGTCCCACAGGGGGCACGGGGAAAAACATTCAGTACTTC,CASSPTGGTGKNIQYF
TRBV20-1,few,TRBD1,TRBJ2-7,TGCAGTGCTCGTACCGGGACAGGGGTCTACGAGCAGTACTTC,CSARTGTGVYEQYF
TRBV27,.,TRBD1,TRBJ2-2,TGTGCCAGCAAGATACAGGGGACCGGGGAGCTGTTTTTT,CASKIQGTGELFF
TRBV12-3/TRBV12-4,many,.,TRBJ2-3,TGTGCCAGCAGTCTTCGGCATACCCCTCGCGGGAACACAGATACGCAGTATTTT,CASSLRHTPRGNTDTQYF